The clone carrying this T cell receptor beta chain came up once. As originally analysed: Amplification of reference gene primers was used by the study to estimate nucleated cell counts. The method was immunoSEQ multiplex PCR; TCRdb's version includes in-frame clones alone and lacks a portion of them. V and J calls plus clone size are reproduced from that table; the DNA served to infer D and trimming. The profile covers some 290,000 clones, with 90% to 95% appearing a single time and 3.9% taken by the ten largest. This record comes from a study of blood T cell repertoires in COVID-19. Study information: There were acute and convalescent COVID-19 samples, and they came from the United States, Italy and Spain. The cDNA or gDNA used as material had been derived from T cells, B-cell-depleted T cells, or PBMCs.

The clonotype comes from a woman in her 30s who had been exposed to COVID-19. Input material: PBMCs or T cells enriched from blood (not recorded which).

CDR3 sequence: CASSMEGAAHHEQFF. The CDR3 DNA reads as TGTGCCAGTAGTATGGAGGGGGCGGCTCACCATGAGCAGTTCTTC. This rearrangement joins TRBV19 to TRBJ2-1; D is perhaps TRBD1 (7 bases). The V end was cut by 3 bases, the J end by 8 bases, with 17 bases between. The CDR3 covers 15 residues. CDR1 and CDR2 from the germline V gene are LNHDA and SQIVND (reference sequence).